Given below is one T cell receptor beta chain in context. Antigen specificity is unknown. The source material, RNA transcripts, was used to amplify TCR beta CDR3 regions. HTBI primers were employed in a first-round RT-PCR of the TCR CDR3. TCRdb reanalysed the multiplex PCR reads using MiXCR and keeps one entry per CDR3 protein. The sample holds over 250,000 distinct CDR3 sequences, around 25% seen once. This entry comes from a study of T cells in Graves' hyperthyroidism and ophthalmopathy. The wider study: Blood from the periphery was taken at initial diagnosis, before any treatment.

Germline CDR1 reads SNHLY; CDR2 reads FYNNEI. This CDR3 has 14 amino acids. The V end lost 0 bases, the J end lost 9 bases, and 15 bases lay between the germline ends. Participants, patients aged 18 to 65, had newly diagnosed hyperthyroidism with a duration under 2 months. Before ophthalmopathy appeared, progressors gave blood at initial hyperthyroidism diagnosis. Study results and limitations: Appearing also in blood were most of the thyroid clonotypes expanded above 0.001.

The sequencing input was blood. The clonotype was recovered from a man aged 40-55 years with Graves' hyperthyroidism that later progressed to Graves' ophthalmopathy. The chain links TRBV2 to TRBJ2-7; no clear D. CDR3 DNA sequence: TGTGCCAGCAGTGAAGCGCCAGGCGTGAAGAGGCAGTACTTC. It encodes CASSEAPGVKRQYF.